The 27 T cell receptor beta chains given below trace back to one sample, sequenced in a study of naive CD8 T cells in extremely preterm neonates. Assay: immunoSEQ multiplex PCR; the TCRdb copy retains only in-frame clones and omits some. The sample lists roughly 5,000 clones; roughly 98% were seen once. Source material: naive CD8+ T cells from blood. Source of these receptors: a human donor in good health.

The chain uses TRBV6-5 and TRBJ2-1; a weak D match, TRBD1 (5 bases). This CDR3 is built from 14 residues. Germline V gene sequence: CDR1 MNHEY, CDR2 SVGAGI. Trimming removed 4 bases from V and 5 bases from J, with 12 bases in between. The CDR3 sequence: CASSFDWTNNEQFF. CDR3 nucleotide sequence: TGTGCCAGCAGTTTTGACTGGACAAACAATGAGCAGTTCTTC.

The chain uses TRBV7-9 and TRBJ2-1, with D perhaps matching TRBD2 (7 bases). There are 15 residues in the CDR3. Trimming removed 4 bases from V and 8 bases from J, with 18 bases in between. Germline-derived CDR1 and CDR2 are SEHNR and FQNEAQ (reference sequence). The CDR3 region has the DNA TGTGCCAGCAGCTCCCCGGGGCAGGGGAGGGATGAGCAGTTCTTC. Translated: CASSSPGQGRDEQFF.

The gene calls are TRBV5-1 and TRBJ2-7; 9 bases fit TRBD1. Germline assignment: CDR1 SGHRS and CDR2 YFSETQ. Trimming at V came to 5 bases and at J to 0 bases, leaving 6 bases not matched to a gene. CDR3 length: 15 amino acids. The DNA of the CDR3 is TGCGCCAGCAGGTTCCTGGACAGGGGCTCCTACGAGCAGTACTTC. Its translation is CASRFLDRGSYEQYF.

V is TRBV9 and J is TRBJ2-1; D is possibly TRBD1 (6 bases). The CDR3 is 12 residues long. Germline loops: CDR1 SGDLS, CDR2 YYNGEE. V was pared by 5 bases and J by 12 bases, with 15 bases between. The CDR3: CASSETGTLQFF. The CDR3 nucleotides are TGTGCCAGCAGTGAAACAGGGACCTTGCAGTTCTTC.

The V and J genes are TRBV10-3 and TRBJ2-7, with D unresolved. V lost 2 bases to trimming and J lost 2 bases, with 4 bases between them. Germline V gives CDR1 ENHRY, CDR2 SYGVKD. This CDR3 comprises 12 residues. The CDR3 region is CAISEPPYEQYF. DNA for the CDR3: TGTGCCATCAGTGAGCCTCCCTACGAGCAGTACTTC.

The gene calls are TRBV19 and TRBJ2-1, with 11 bases lining up with TRBD2. The V segment lost 3 bases and the J segment 6 bases; nucleotides outside the gene matches: 1. CDR1 and CDR2 (germline): LNHDA, SQIVND (reference sequence). This CDR3 region has 14 residues. The CDR3 nucleotides are TGTGCCAGTAGTATCCTAGCGGGGGGCAATGAGCAGTTCTTC. The encoded protein is CASSILAGGNEQFF.

V is TRBV19 and J is TRBJ2-2; 7 nucleotides line up with TRBD1. The CDR3 extends over 17 amino acids. The junction had 10 bases not matched to a gene; V was cut back by 1 base and J by 5 bases. Germline loops: CDR1 LNHDA, CDR2 SQIVND (reference sequence). CDR3 nucleotide sequence: TGTGCCAGTAGTATAGTGGAGGAAACAGGGGAGACCGGGGAGCTGTTTTTT. Protein product: CASSIVEETGETGELFF.

The chain is built from TRBV4-1 and TRBJ2-1, with TRBD2 identical over 9 bases. Per germline, CDR1 MGHRA and CDR2 YSYEKL. V shed 4 bases and J 6 bases; nucleotides not matched to a gene: 16. The CDR3 is made up of 18 amino acids. This CDR3 reads CASSLSAGELAGANEQFF. The CDR3 DNA reads as TGCGCCAGCAGCCTTAGCGCAGGGGAATTAGCGGGAGCCAATGAGCAGTTCTTC.

This sequence joins TRBV29-1 and TRBJ2-5; 10 bases fit TRBD2. The tail of the sequence fits TRBJ2-7 better, so the J call may be wrong. Germline loops: CDR1 SQVTM, CDR2 ANQGSEA. The CDR3 has 14 residues. CDR3 sequence (DNA): TGCAGCGTTGAAGTAGCGGGAGGAGTGTACGAGCAGTACTTC. Protein: CSVEVAGGVYEQYF.

The chain uses TRBV19 and TRBJ2-4, with D possibly being TRBD2 (5 bases). The CDR3 is 17 residues long. Trimming stripped 0 bases from V and 1 base from J, with 13 bases between. Germline V CDR1 and CDR2: LNHDA, SQIVND (reference sequence). CDR3 protein: CASSIERGKLAKNIQYF. The CDR3 DNA is TGTGCCAGTAGTATAGAGAGAGGGAAATTGGCCAAAAACATTCAGTACTTC.

The chain couples TRBV9 to TRBJ2-7, with TRBD2 matching 7 bases. The CDR3 contains 14 residues. Germline trimming cut 1 base from V and 7 bases from J; bases unmatched to any gene: 8. The V gene's germline CDR1 is SGDLS and CDR2 YYNGEE. In DNA form, the CDR3 reads TGTGCCAGCAGCGTAAGCGGGACCGGGGGGGAGCAGTACTTC. This translates into CASSVSGTGGEQYF.

The rearrangement links TRBV7-2 to TRBJ2-5, with 12 bases identical to TRBD1. J was trimmed by 3 bases and V by 2 bases; bases with no gene match: 4. CDR3 length equals 16 residues. Germline CDR1 and CDR2: SGHTA and FQGNSA. CDR3 amino acids: CASSLRGQGAKETQYF. The CDR3 DNA reads TGTGCCAGCAGCTTACGGGGACAGGGGGCGAAAGAGACCCAGTACTTC.

The chain combines TRBV19 with TRBJ2-5; 7 nucleotides align to TRBD1. The J call may be in error: the DNA end matches TRBJ2-7 better. Germline CDR1 LNHDA, CDR2 SQIVND (reference sequence). The CDR3 sequence is 13 residues long. The CDR3 loop is CASIDRVSYEQYF. CDR3 coding DNA: TGTGCCAGTATCGACAGGGTCTCCTACGAGCAGTACTTC.

This chain joins TRBV30 and TRBJ2-7; perhaps TRBD1 as D (5 bases). Germline V gene sequence: CDR1 GTSNPN, CDR2 SVGIG (reference sequence). The CDR3 is made up of 12 amino acids. Trimming shortened V by 0 bases and J by 4 bases, and 7 bases separated the two germline ends. In nucleotides, the CDR3 is TGTGCCTGGAGTGTACGACAGTACGAGCAGTACTTC. This gives the protein CAWSVRQYEQYF.

The rearrangement joins TRBV5-4 to TRBJ2-7; 7 nucleotides line up with TRBD2. Germline CDR1 is SGHNT and CDR2 is YYREEE (reference sequence). V gave up 4 bases and J gave up 2 bases; unmatched junction bases: 12. This CDR3 has 16 residues. The CDR3 coding sequence is TGTGCCAGCAGCGTGAAACGGGAGGTTGTCACCTACGAGCAGTACTTC. Its protein is CASSVKREVVTYEQYF. The variable domain in full, with the rest retrieved from reference TRBV5-4 and TRBJ2-7, is ETGVTQSPTHLIKTRGQQVTLRCSSQSGHNTVSWYQQALGQGPQFIFQYYREEENGRGNFPPRFSGLQFPNYSSELNVNALELDDSALYLCASSVKREVVTYEQYFGPGTRLTVT.

The chain joins TRBV27 to TRBJ2-1; tentative D call: TRBD1 (6 bases). In germline, CDR1 is MNHEY, CDR2 SMNVEV (reference sequence). This CDR3 is built from 14 residues. With 3 bases removed from V and 5 bases from J, the gap between germline ends came to 11 bases. The CDR3 protein is CASSFLRGNNEQFF. CDR3 DNA: TGTGCCAGCAGTTTCCTCAGGGGTAACAATGAGCAGTTCTTC.

J is TRBJ2-3 and V is TRBV7-9, with D possibly matching TRBD1 (7 bases). Germline assignment: CDR1 SEHNR and CDR2 FQNEAQ (reference sequence). The CDR3 has 15 residues. V was clipped by 5 bases and J by 0 bases, with 12 bases between them. For the CDR3, the DNA is TGTGCCAGCAGCCGTCCAGGGGGGAGCACAGATACGCAGTATTTT. This sequence encodes CASSRPGGSTDTQYF. Filled out from reference TRBV7-9 and TRBJ2-3, the complete variable domain reads DTGVSQNPRHKITKRGQNVTFRCDPISEHNRLYWYRQTLGQGPEFLTYFQNEAQLEKSRLLSDRFSAERPKGSFSTLEIQRTEQGDSAMYLCASSRPGGSTDTQYFGPGTRLTVL.

The chain couples TRBV14 to TRBJ2-1, with 12 positions matching TRBD2. Germline assignment: CDR1 SGHDN and CDR2 FVKESK. V dropped 0 bases and J dropped 7; count of bases not matched to a gene: 7. CDR3 length equals 17 residues. The CDR3 DNA sequence: TGTGCCAGCAGCCAAGATCTTCTAGCGGGAGGGCAAAATGAGCAGTTCTTC. This translates into CASSQDLLAGGQNEQFF. Full variable domain (rest looked up from reference TRBV14 and TRBJ2-1): EAGVTQFPSHSVIEKGQTVTLRCDPISGHDNLYWYRRVMGKEIKFLLHFVKESKQDESGMPNNRFLAERTGGTYSTLKVQPAELEDSGVYFCASSQDLLAGGQNEQFFGPGTRLTVL.

Only one count was recorded for this clone. CDR3: CASSARRGASSYEQYF. In DNA form, the CDR3 reads TGTGCCAGTAGTGCCCGCCGGGGGGCTTCATCCTACGAGCAGTACTTC. The V call is TRBV19, the J call TRBJ2-7; maybe TRBD2 (7 bases). Germline values: CDR1 LNHDA, CDR2 SQIVND (reference sequence). There are 16 residues in the CDR3. V lost 5 bases to trimming and J lost 1 base, with 18 bases between them.

The rearrangement joins TRBV9 to TRBJ2-5, with 10 positions matching TRBD2. CDR3 length: 13 amino acids. J lost 5 bases, V lost 4 bases, and 2 bases had no gene match. Per germline, CDR1 SGDLS and CDR2 YYNGEE. CDR3 DNA: TGTGCCAGCAGCTCGACTAGCGGGGAGACCCAGTACTTC. As protein: CASSSTSGETQYF.

This clone showed up just a few times. This rearrangement joins TRBV14 to TRBJ2-7; a possible D gene is TRBD2 (5 bases). Germline V CDR1 and CDR2: SGHDN, FVKESK. The germline V and J ends were trimmed by 4 bases and 4 bases, with 11 bases remaining between them. This CDR3 has 13 amino acids. For the CDR3, the DNA is TGTGCCAGCAGCCCCGGGAACCGATACGAGCAGTACTTC. This translates into CASSPGNRYEQYF.

The genes are TRBV10-1 and TRBJ2-7; TRBD2 matches at 7 bases. Trimming cost V 8 bases and J 5 bases; bases outside gene matches: 6. CDR1 WNHNN and CDR2 SYGVQD come from the germline V gene (reference sequence). The CDR3 loop spans 12 amino acids. The CDR3 spells CASGAGEHEQYF. DNA for the CDR3: TGCGCCAGCGGGGCGGGAGAACACGAGCAGTACTTC.

The chain carries TRBV4-1 and TRBJ2-1; 7 bases line up with TRBD2. There are 16 residues in the CDR3. CDR1 is MGHRA and CDR2 is YSYEKL in the germline V gene. V lost 0 bases and J lost 4; bases outside the gene matches: 6. In DNA form, the CDR3 reads TGCGCCAGCAGCCAAGATACTAGCGAGCGTTACAATGAGCAGTTCTTC. Encoded protein: CASSQDTSERYNEQFF.

The chain joins TRBV21-1 to TRBJ2-2; the table gives TRBD1 as D, unverified against the DNA. TRBV21-1 is flagged as a pseudogene. The CDR3 sequence is 16 residues long. CDR3 sequence: CASSNLGQENTGELFF. The CDR3 DNA reads TGTGCCAGCAGCAACTTGGGACAGGAGAACACCGGGGAGCTGTTTTTT.

The V and J genes are TRBV5-8 and TRBJ2-7; tentative D call: TRBD2 (7 bases). Germline assignment: CDR1 SGHTS and CDR2 YDEGEE. The CDR3 runs 14 residues. V lost 0 bases and J lost 5, with 12 bases in between. This CDR3 is CASSLDGGLDEQYF. As DNA, the CDR3 is TGTGCCAGCAGCTTGGACGGGGGGCTCGACGAGCAGTACTTC.

This CDR3 reads CASSLTSGSTDTQYF. The DNA of the CDR3 is TGTGCCAGCAGCTTAACTAGCGGGAGCACAGATACGCAGTATTTT. The chain employs TRBV7-9 and TRBJ2-3, with TRBD2 matching over 9 bases. The trim removed 2 bases at V and 0 bases at J, leaving 0 bases unmatched. CDR1 is SEHNR, CDR2 FQNEAQ, per germline (reference sequence). CDR3 length: 15 amino acids.

CDR3 protein: CASSPRQGRGGELFF. In nucleotides, the CDR3 is TGTGCCAGTAGTCCCCGACAGGGGAGAGGCGGGGAGCTGTTTTTT. The chain is built from TRBV19 and TRBJ2-2, with 8 bases matching TRBD1. Losses at the gene ends were 5 bases for V and 7 bases for J; bases not matched to a gene: 9. Germline-derived CDR1 and CDR2 are LNHDA and SQIVND (reference sequence). CDR3 length: 15 amino acids.